This T cell receptor (beta chain) was recovered during a study of cytomegalovirus exposure and HLA in healthy donors. Produced via immunoSEQ multiplex PCR; TCRdb's table is partial and in-frame only. Counted here are about 56,000 clones, more than 85% occurring once; the ten biggest clones make up roughly 5.2%. The CDR3 covers 13 residues. V shed 3 bases and J shed 7 bases, with 12 bases lying between them. Germline V gene lookup returns CDR1 MGHDK and CDR2 SYGVNS. This clone was detected once. What was sequenced was PBMCs. The TCR sequence derives from a woman under 30 in good health and CMV-seronegative. The V and J genes are TRBV25-1 and TRBJ1-1; possible D gene TRBD1, 5 bases. CDR3 residues: CASSDWGGIEAFF. In DNA, the CDR3 is TGTGCCAGCAGTGACTGGGGGGGGATTGAAGCTTTCTTT.